This TCR beta chain was sequenced in a study of Ad26.COV2.S vaccination and SARS-CoV-2 variants. Background on the study: By the intramuscular route, Ad26.COV2.S was given once, or twice 56 days apart. Whole-study results and caveats: Substantial breadth in spike-specific CD8+ and CD4+ T cell responses was reportedly seen after vaccination. Spike-specific TCR breadth was greater after Ad26.COV2.S than placebo. Assessments of TCR breadth and depth may have underestimated the total T cell responses.

V shed 1 base, J shed 7 bases, and the junction held 5 bases outside the gene matches. CDR1 and CDR2 (germline): SGHKS, YYEKEE (reference sequence). The CDR3 consists of 15 residues. This clone has a single count. The antigen remains unidentified. Sequenced by immunoSEQ multiplex PCR; TCRdb stores in-frame clones only, minus some. The sample shows under 400,000 clones, around 86% of them seen only once. Treatment denoted: roughly 20 received Ad26.COV2.S at low or high dose, single or two shots; 5 received placebo; per-sample allocation not given. On day 63 after the first injection, vaccine and placebo recipients gave samples.

The clonotype originates from a person aged 18 to 59 who received the Ad26.COV2.S COVID-19 vaccine or a placebo. The J gene is TRBJ1-6, the V gene TRBV5-5; 7 bases match TRBD1. Source: peripheral blood, taken in a trial of Ad26.COV2.S vaccine versus placebo. CDR3 nucleotide sequence: TGTGCCAGCAGCTTGTCCGACAGGGAGAATTCACCCCTCCACTTT. Amino acids: CASSLSDRENSPLHF.